These 26 T cell receptor beta chains originate from one sample sequenced in a study of T cells in Graves' hyperthyroidism and ophthalmopathy. Amplified TCR beta CDR3 regions derived from RNA transcripts. In the first-round RT-PCR of the TCR CDR3, the HTBI primer set was used. MiXCR was run by TCRdb on the multiplex PCR reads, yielding one entry per CDR3 protein. The table records roughly 740,000 distinct CDR3 sequences, about 16% of them present only once. Sequenced: blood. The receptors were gathered from a man younger than 35 with Graves' hyperthyroidism.

This clonotype came up a few times. The chain carries TRBV11-1 and TRBJ2-1; tentative D call: TRBD2 (6 bases). The V end lost 3 bases, the J end lost 8 bases, and 17 bases lay between the germline ends. Germline CDR1 SGHAT, CDR2 FQDESV (reference sequence). The CDR3 consists of 15 residues. The CDR3 DNA follows: TGTGCCAGCAGCTTGATCTCGGGTCCGGGGGATGAGCAGTTCTTC. Residues: CASSLISGPGDEQFF.

This clonotype appeared a few times. V gene TRBV7-9 combines with J gene TRBJ2-2; 12 bases are shared with TRBD1. Germline values: CDR1 SEHNR, CDR2 FQNEAQ (reference sequence). Unmatched junction bases numbered 8, after V lost 0 bases and J lost 0 bases. The CDR3 runs 20 residues. CDR3 DNA: TGTGCCAGCAGCTTAGCAAGGGGGACAGGGGGCTTTGCGAACACCGGGGAGCTGTTTTTT. It yields the protein CASSLARGTGGFANTGELFF.

About this clonotype itself: Its ends do not fully match the called genes, so a read error is possible. CDR3 sequence (DNA): TGCAGTGTGGTCCGCGGGAGTGGCACAGATACGCAGTGTTTT. This gives the protein CSVVRGSGTDTQCF. The J gene is TRBJ2-3, the V gene TRBV20-1; 7 positions match TRBD2. The CDR3 contains 14 residues. Germline V gene data show CDR1 as DFQATT and CDR2 as SNEGSKA (reference sequence).

A few counts support this clonotype. The J gene is TRBJ2-1, the V gene TRBV9; possible D gene TRBD1, 6 bases. Germline loops: CDR1 SGDLS, CDR2 YYNGEE. There are 15 residues in the CDR3. Trimming shortened V by 0 bases and J by 8 bases, and 15 bases separated the two germline ends. The CDR3, as DNA: TGTGCCAGCAGCGTAGCTATAGGGGGTGGGGATGAGCAGTTCTTC. This gives the protein CASSVAIGGGDEQFF.

This clonotype has a count of ten or more. V gene TRBV7-8 combines with J gene TRBJ1-4; D unresolved. Germline V CDR1 and CDR2: SGHVS, FQNEAQ. This CDR3 has 14 amino acids. V lost 4 bases, J lost 2 bases, and 8 bases lay in between. As DNA, the CDR3 is TGTGCCAGCAGCTCCTCAGTCACTAATGAAAAACTGTTTTTT. It is translated as CASSSSVTNEKLFF.

This clonotype has only a few counts. The J gene is TRBJ2-1, the V gene TRBV6-1, with TRBD2 matching 8 bases. Germline values: CDR1 MNHNS, CDR2 SASEGT. After removal of 6 bases from V and 5 bases from J, the junction contained 12 bases not matched to a gene. The CDR3 is 16 amino acids. The CDR3 bases are TGTGCCAGCAGGACTACCGGGACTAGTCTCCACAATGAGCAGTTCTTC. This gives the protein CASRTTGTSLHNEQFF.

Concerning this clonotype: It may be a read error: a sequence one base away is much more abundant. The gene calls are TRBV28 and TRBJ2-7, with 7 nucleotides matching TRBD2. The J call is doubtful: the DNA matches TRBJ2-1 better. Germline CDR1 is MDHEN and CDR2 is SYDVKM. The CDR3 runs 15 residues. CDR3 region: CASSNPSGPYYEQFF. The CDR3 coding sequence is TGTGCCAGCAGTAACCCTAGCGGACCTTACTACGAGCAGTTCTTC.

The rearrangement links TRBV19 to TRBJ2-1; a weak D match, TRBD2 (5 bases). Germline loops: CDR1 LNHDA, CDR2 SQIVND (reference sequence). Trimming took off 4 bases at V and 5 bases at J, with 12 bases between the two ends. The CDR3 runs 14 residues. The CDR3 DNA reads as TGTGCCAGTAGTAAGTCGCGGGCAGACAATGAGCAGTTCTTC. This encodes CASSKSRADNEQFF.

The chain uses TRBV12-3 or TRBV12-4 and TRBJ2-7; TRBD1 is a possible D gene (6 bases). This CDR3 region has 15 residues. V lost 6 bases and J 1 base, leaving 16 bases between the germline ends. The CDR3 region is CASSPLGQQSYEQYF. In DNA, the CDR3 is TGTGCCAGCAGCCCCCTGGGACAACAATCCTACGAGCAGTACTTC.

For the CDR3, the DNA is TGTGCCAGCACCGACAGGGTGGACTACTATGGCTACACCTTC. Residues: CASTDRVDYYGYTF. This chain joins TRBV6-2 or TRBV6-3 and TRBJ1-2; 7 bases agree with TRBD1. CDR3 length equals 14 residues. Germline V lookup: CDR1 MNHEY, CDR2 SVGEGT. The trim removed 7 bases at V and 3 bases at J, leaving 8 bases unmatched.

Details on this clonotype: A much larger clone lies a single base off, so this may be a read error. This chain links TRBV20-1 with TRBJ1-4, with 7 bases identical to TRBD1. This CDR3 has 14 residues. J was trimmed by 5 bases and V by 1 base; bases with no gene match: 4. Per germline, CDR1 DFQATT and CDR2 SNEGSKA (reference sequence). The CDR3 nucleotides read TGCAGTGCTAGAGTCCCGGACAGGAATGAAAAACTGTTTTTT. Residues: CSARVPDRNEKLFF.

This clonotype was seen many times. J is TRBJ2-1 and V is TRBV7-9; tentatively, D is TRBD2 (6 bases). CDR1 and CDR2 from the germline V gene are SEHNR and FQNEAQ (reference sequence). The germline V and J ends were trimmed by 7 bases and 8 bases, with 21 bases remaining between them. The CDR3 length is 15 residues. The CDR3 DNA reads TGTGCCAGCACCCTGAGTCGGCTAGCGATGGATGAGCAGTTCTTC. Encoded protein: CASTLSRLAMDEQFF.

The chain combines TRBV19 with TRBJ2-5; the match to TRBD2 covers 11 bases. The CDR3 runs to 18 residues. The V segment lost 5 bases and the J segment 1 base; nucleotides outside the gene matches: 12. CDR1 LNHDA and CDR2 SQIVND come from the germline V gene (reference sequence). CDR3 in amino acids: CASSRFLLAGAGQETQYF. The DNA for the CDR3 is TGTGCCAGTAGTCGGTTCTTACTAGCGGGAGCCGGCCAAGAGACCCAGTACTTC.

This clonotype was seen repeatedly, ten times or more. This rearrangement joins TRBV28 to TRBJ1-6; the match to TRBD1 covers 8 bases. V was clipped by 4 bases and J by 7 bases; unmatched bases: 3. Germline V gene lookup returns CDR1 MDHEN and CDR2 SYDVKM. The CDR3 sequence is 14 residues long. For the CDR3, the DNA is TGTGCCAGCAGTTCGACAGGGGAAAATTCACCCCTCCACTTT. It encodes CASSSTGENSPLHF.

This chain links TRBV3-1 with TRBJ2-2; 9 bases fit TRBD2. After removal of 3 bases from V and 8 bases from J, the junction contained 1 base not matched to a gene. The CDR3 extends over 13 amino acids. Germline V gene data show CDR1 as LGHDT and CDR2 as YNNKEL (reference sequence). Written as DNA, the CDR3 is TGTGCCAGCAGCCAGCTAGCGGGAGGGGAGCTGTTTTTT. This codes for CASSQLAGGELFF.

The V gene is TRBV7-3, the J gene TRBJ2-6; tentatively, D is TRBD1 or TRBD2 (5 bases each). Between the trimmed V and J ends, which lost 0 bases and 4 bases, there was a span of 7 bases. The CDR3 has 15 amino acids. Germline CDR1 is SGHTA and CDR2 is FQGTGA. CDR3 loop: CASSLTGDGANVLTF. In DNA, the CDR3 is TGTGCCAGCAGCTTAACGGGGGACGGGGCCAACGTCCTGACTTTC.

This clonotype was seen many times. The rearrangement uses TRBV28 and TRBJ2-3; D remains ambiguous. Germline loops: CDR1 MDHEN, CDR2 SYDVKM. V shed 1 base and J shed 0 bases, with 14 bases lying between them. The CDR3 is made up of 17 amino acids. The CDR3 DNA follows: TGTGCCAGCAGTTTATTAGAGACCCTTCCCAGCACAGATACGCAGTATTTT. Translated: CASSLLETLPSTDTQYF.

The chain's CDR3 is CSARDSTGKNIQYF. The CDR3 nucleotides are TGCAGTGCTAGAGACTCGACAGGGAAAAACATTCAGTACTTC. This chain connects TRBV20-1 to TRBJ2-4; 7 bases are shared with TRBD1. The CDR3 covers 14 residues. Germline V lookup: CDR1 DFQATT, CDR2 SNEGSKA (reference sequence). V lost 0 bases and J lost 4; bases outside the gene matches: 3.

This clonotype was detected only a few times. The V gene is TRBV6-1, the J gene TRBJ2-1; 7 bases line up with TRBD1. V was clipped by 5 bases and J by 3 bases; unmatched bases: 4. This CDR3 comprises 14 residues. Germline values: CDR1 MNHNS, CDR2 SASEGT. In nucleotides, the CDR3 is TGTGCCAGCAGTACCGGGACAGACTACAATGAGCAGTTCTTC. Its protein product is CASSTGTDYNEQFF.

This clonotype was detected a few times. The gene calls are TRBV4-2 and TRBJ2-5, with D hard to call. CDR1 and CDR2 (germline): LGHNA, YNFKEQ. The CDR3 is 14 amino acids. The ends were cut back, 1 base at V and 5 bases at J, with 11 bases in the middle. The DNA of the CDR3 is TGTGCCAGCAGCCAAGTACAAGGCCATGAGACCCAGTACTTC. The encoded protein is CASSQVQGHETQYF.

There are a few counts of this clonotype. The gene calls are TRBV19 and TRBJ1-5; D is unclear. The V gene's germline CDR1 is LNHDA and CDR2 SQIVND (reference sequence). Trimming left V 5 bases short and J 7 bases short, with 15 bases between. The CDR3 is made up of 14 amino acids. Here the CDR3 reads CASSPTRTGQPQHF. In DNA form, the CDR3 reads TGTGCCAGTAGTCCCACCCGGACTGGGCAGCCCCAGCATTTT. Combining the CDR3 with reference TRBV19 and TRBJ1-5 gives the whole variable domain DGGITQSPKYLFRKEGQNVTLSCEQNLNHDAMYWYRQDPGQGLRLIYYSQIVNDFQKGDIAEGYSVSREKKESFPLTVTSAQKNPTAFYLCASSPTRTGQPQHFGDGTRLSIL.

This clonotype has ten or more counts. V gene TRBV29-1 combines with J gene TRBJ2-1; the D is unclear. V was shortened by 0 bases and J by 9 bases, with 9 bases between the two germline ends. Per germline, CDR1 SQVTM and CDR2 ANQGSEA. The CDR3 has 12 amino acids. CDR3 bases: TGCAGCGTTGAAGAAAAGCCTAGTGAGCAGTTCTTC. Translating it yields CSVEEKPSEQFF.

This chain uses TRBV5-5 with TRBJ2-3; 12 bases line up with TRBD2. Germline CDR1 and CDR2: SGHKS and YYEKEE (reference sequence). V was pared by 2 bases and J by 0 bases, with 7 bases of the junction left unmatched. The CDR3 spans 18 residues. DNA of the CDR3: TGTGCCAGCAGCTTCGAAGGACTAGCGGGATTTAGCACAGATACGCAGTATTTT. As protein: CASSFEGLAGFSTDTQYF.

This clonotype was detected many times. This chain connects TRBV11-2 to TRBJ1-1; TRBD1 matches at 9 bases. Germline trimming cut 3 bases from V and 4 bases from J; bases unmatched to any gene: 6. The CDR3 length is 15 residues. The germline V gene encodes CDR1 SGHAT and CDR2 FQNNGV. The DNA of the CDR3 is TGTGCCAGCAGCTTCCGGGACAGGGTGGGCACTGAAGCTTTCTTT. Protein: CASSFRDRVGTEAFF.

The rearrangement uses TRBV15 and TRBJ1-5; D might be TRBD1 (6 bases). V lost 5 bases and J lost 6, with 17 bases in between. This CDR3 has 15 amino acids. From germline, CDR1 is LNHNV and CDR2 YYDKDF (reference sequence). In nucleotides, the CDR3 is TGTGCCACCAGCCCGGGGGGCAGGGTTGGTCAGCCCCAGCATTTT. Translating it yields CATSPGGRVGQPQHF.

This clonotype turned up a few times. This rearrangement joins TRBV28 to TRBJ1-3, with D hard to call. Germline V gene lookup returns CDR1 MDHEN and CDR2 SYDVKM. The CDR3 contains 15 residues. Trimming shortened V by 2 bases and J by 2 bases, and 10 bases separated the two germline ends. DNA for the CDR3: TGTGCCAGCAGTTTAGTGGGGAACACTGGAAACACCATATATTTT. Protein sequence: CASSLVGNTGNTIYF. The entire variable domain, with the rest obtained from reference TRBV28 and TRBJ1-3, is as follows: DVKVTQSSRYLVKRTGEKVFLECVQDMDHENMFWYRQDPGLGLRLIYFSYDVKMKEKGDIPEGYSVSREKKERFSLILESASTNQTSMYLCASSLVGNTGNTIYFGEGSWLTVV.